The next 14 T cell receptor beta chains were all read from a single sample in a study of blood T cell repertoires in COVID-19. Using immunoSEQ multiplex PCR, the repertoire was profiled, and TCRdb retains in-frame clones only, with some absent. Here the sample spans under 150,000 clones, around nine tenths being singletons. Material: peripheral blood. These TCRs come from a man aged 50-59 years with active or convalescent COVID-19.

On this clone: The same CDR3 is also encoded by other DNA sequences in this sample. The chain carries TRBV24-1 and TRBJ1-5; tentative D call: TRBD1 (6 bases). This CDR3 has 15 amino acids. Germline lookup yields CDR1 KGHDR and CDR2 SFDVKD. V was clipped by 4 bases and J by 4 bases, with 13 bases between them. The CDR3 nucleotides are TGTGCCACCAGTGACAATACAGGGCGGAATCAGCCCCAGCATTTT. Its translation: CATSDNTGRNQPQHF.

The V and J genes are TRBV30 and TRBJ2-1, with D perhaps matching TRBD1 (5 bases). The V gene's germline CDR1 is GTSNPN and CDR2 SVGIG (reference sequence). CDR3 size: 13 residues. Between the trimmed V and J ends, which lost 2 bases and 6 bases, there was a span of 11 bases. The CDR3 spells CAWSQGEFNEQFF. CDR3 nucleotides: TGTGCCTGGAGTCAAGGGGAATTCAATGAGCAGTTCTTC. Based on the CDR3 plus reference TRBV30 and TRBJ2-1, the full variable domain is SQTIHQWPATLVQPVGSPLSLECTVEGTSNPNLYWYRQAAGRGLQLLFYSVGIGQISSEVPQNLSASRPQDRQFILSSKKLLLSDSGFYLCAWSQGEFNEQFFGPGTRLTVL.

The rearrangement links TRBV5-4 to TRBJ2-1; 8 nucleotides agree with TRBD2. The CDR3 loop spans 14 amino acids. The V gene end was trimmed by 8 bases and the J gene end by 7 bases; junction bases not matched to a gene: 11. CDR1 and CDR2 from the germline V gene are SGHNT and YYREEE (reference sequence). CDR3 amino acids: CASTPGLVANEQFF. DNA of the CDR3: TGTGCCAGTACTCCGGGACTAGTTGCTAATGAGCAGTTCTTC.

The genes are TRBV7-9 and TRBJ1-1, with TRBD1 as a possible D gene (5 bases). Germline lookup yields CDR1 SEHNR and CDR2 FQNEAQ (reference sequence). The CDR3 extends over 14 amino acids. With 5 bases removed from V and 4 bases from J, the gap between germline ends came to 14 bases. The DNA of the CDR3 is TGTGCCAGCAGCCATAAAAGGGGAGGCACTGAAGCTTTCTTT. Amino acid sequence: CASSHKRGGTEAFF.

The chain has TRBV21-1 and TRBJ1-1. TRBV21-1 is shown as a pseudogene. The CDR3 extends over 12 amino acids. The CDR3 DNA is TGTGCCGTAGCCTTTATGAACACTGAAGCTTTCTTT. Its translation is CAVAFMNTEAFF.

V usage is TRBV24-1 and J usage is TRBJ1-5; 9 bases are a match to TRBD1. The germline V gene has CDR1 KGHDR and CDR2 SFDVKD. The CDR3 consists of 16 residues. Trimming cost V 5 bases and J 3 bases; bases outside gene matches: 7. The CDR3: CATSAAGQGYNQPQHF. CDR3 bases: TGTGCCACCAGTGCCGCGGGACAGGGATACAATCAGCCCCAGCATTTT.

The rearrangement joins TRBV9 to TRBJ1-1; no clear D. This CDR3 spans 19 amino acids. CDR1 and CDR2 from the germline V gene are SGDLS and YYNGEE. Trimming removed 0 bases from V and 2 bases from J, with 23 bases in between. CDR3 sequence reads: CASSVDIGEARPRNTEAFF. The CDR3 DNA is TGTGCCAGCAGCGTAGATATCGGGGAAGCAAGGCCGCGCAACACTGAAGCTTTCTTT.

This chain links TRBV2 with TRBJ1-3, with D unclear. Germline-derived CDR1 and CDR2 are SNHLY and FYNNEI. Trimming took off 2 bases at V and 1 base at J, with 6 bases between the two ends. The CDR3 runs to 14 residues. The CDR3 loop reads CASSEQRSGNTIYF. The DNA of the CDR3 is TGTGCCAGCAGTGAACAGCGTTCTGGAAACACCATATATTTT.

The chain joins TRBV3-1 (or the pseudogene TRBV3-2) to TRBJ1-6; possibly TRBD1 for D (6 bases). V gave up 4 bases and J gave up 7 bases, with 14 bases separating them. The CDR3 has 15 residues. CDR1 LGHDT and CDR2 YNNKEL come from the germline V gene (reference sequence). The CDR3, as DNA: TGTGCCAGCAGCCTTATGCAGGGGATCAATTCACCCCTCCACTTT. Amino acids: CASSLMQGINSPLHF.

This chain uses TRBV25-1 with TRBJ2-7; possibly TRBD1 for D (6 bases). V lost 1 base and J 4 bases, leaving 8 bases between the germline ends. Germline assignment: CDR1 MGHDK and CDR2 SYGVNS. The CDR3 length is 13 residues. The CDR3 loop is CASSEWTVYEQYF. CDR3 nucleotide sequence: TGTGCCAGCAGTGAATGGACAGTTTACGAGCAGTACTTC.

The chain uses TRBV3-1 (or the pseudogene TRBV3-2) and TRBJ2-2; TRBD2 agrees at 11 bases. From germline, CDR1 is LGHDT and CDR2 YNNKEL (reference sequence). Unmatched junction bases numbered 7, after V lost 4 bases and J lost 3 bases. This CDR3 contains 17 residues. The CDR3 is CASSRGLAGNYTGELFF. The DNA of the CDR3 is TGTGCCAGCAGCCGAGGACTAGCGGGTAATTACACCGGGGAGCTGTTTTTT.

The rearrangement links TRBV2 to TRBJ1-4; TRBD1 aligns across 11 bases. The CDR3 has 14 residues. Germline loops: CDR1 SNHLY, CDR2 FYNNEI. V gave up 6 bases and J gave up 5 bases; unmatched junction bases: 2. This CDR3 reads CASRGDRGNEKLFF. In DNA, the CDR3 is TGTGCCAGCAGGGGGGACAGGGGGAATGAAAAACTGTTTTTT.

The V gene is TRBV18, the J gene TRBJ1-1; 8 nucleotides line up with TRBD1. CDR1 and CDR2 from the germline V gene are KGHSH and LQKENI. This CDR3 has 16 amino acids. V shed 4 bases, J shed 5 bases, and the junction held 12 bases outside the gene matches. The CDR3 DNA is TGTGCCAGCTCACTGAGCGGACAGGGCTGGGGAACTGAAGCTTTCTTT. Its translation is CASSLSGQGWGTEAFF.

The gene calls are TRBV5-3 and TRBJ2-5; 11 positions agree with TRBD1. TRBV5-3 is recorded as an ORF, its role being uncertain. Losses at the gene ends were 4 bases for V and 4 bases for J; bases not matched to a gene: 9. The CDR3 runs to 16 residues. The CDR3 region is CARSPRPGTGGETQYF. The DNA of the CDR3 is TGTGCCAGAAGCCCAAGACCTGGGACAGGGGGAGAGACCCAGTACTTC.